This T cell receptor beta chain was captured by sequencing in a study of shared clonotypes between healthy human individuals. CDR1 MDHEN and CDR2 SYDVKM come from the germline V gene. The J segment lost 4 bases and the V segment lost 5 bases, leaving 10 bases of the junction unmatched. The CDR3 totals 16 residues. This clone has just one count. What it recognizes is unknown. The study, taken as a whole, reports: It was the few donors that limited the genetic and exposure-history diversity represented.

Using around 180 ng DNA, some 30,000 T cell genomes, the sorted-subset replicate PCRs were run. TCRdb's copy holds only in-frame clones and misses some; the assay was immunoSEQ multiplex PCR. This table has 850,000 to 1,100,000 clones, 60% to 85% appearing once. The chain couples TRBV28 to TRBJ1-1; 10 bases are a match to TRBD1. The TCR was taken from a man between 18 and 29 years old in good health. Some clones in this sample may be carry-over from other donors' samples. Sequencing input: memory CD4+ T cells from PBMCs. Noted subset: CD45RA-negative fraction. This CDR3 is CASSNPTRTGGTEAFF. CDR3 coding DNA: TGTGCCAGCAGTAACCCCACAAGGACAGGGGGCACTGAAGCTTTCTTT.